Presented here are 20 T cell receptor beta chains from one specimen sequenced in a study of blood T cell repertoires in COVID-19. Clones were read by immunoSEQ multiplex PCR, and TCRdb kept only the in-frame ones, dropping some. The repertoire holds around 76,000 clones, with approximately 89% as singletons. The sample comprised peripheral blood. The receptor set was obtained from an older man with acute or convalescent COVID-19.

J is TRBJ2-1 and V is TRBV24-1; 9 nucleotides agree with TRBD1. Germline values: CDR1 KGHDR, CDR2 SFDVKD. With 0 bases clipped from V and 3 bases from J, the junction kept 8 bases outside the gene matches. This CDR3 spans 18 amino acids. CDR3 nucleotide sequence: TGTGCCACCAGTGATTTGCGTCCGGGACAGGGAAACTACAATGAGCAGTTCTTC. It is translated as CATSDLRPGQGNYNEQFF.

The rearrangement links TRBV11-3 to TRBJ2-5, with 9 bases matching TRBD1. The CDR3 runs to 16 residues. CDR1 SGHNT and CDR2 YENEEA come from the germline V gene. V was clipped by 2 bases and J by 2 bases; unmatched bases: 6. CDR3 protein: CASSLSWDRDQETQYF. CDR3 nucleotides: TGTGCCAGCAGCTTAAGTTGGGACAGGGATCAAGAGACCCAGTACTTC.

J is TRBJ2-2 and V is TRBV11-3, with D possibly TRBD1 on 6 matching bases. The CDR3 runs to 18 residues. Trimming cost V 3 bases and J 0 bases, with 17 bases left between them. Per germline, CDR1 SGHNT and CDR2 YENEEA. The CDR3 loop reads CASSFSTWTASNTGELFF. For the CDR3, the DNA is TGTGCCAGCAGCTTTTCCACCTGGACAGCTTCGAACACCGGGGAGCTGTTTTTT.

The gene calls are TRBV19 and TRBJ1-5; D is unclear. There are 14 residues in the CDR3. Trimming took 8 bases from V and 6 from J, leaving 17 bases between them. Germline assignment: CDR1 LNHDA and CDR2 SQIVND (reference sequence). CDR3 coding DNA: TGTGCCAGTTCAAATCACGGGATTTCTCAGCCCCAGCATTTT. It codes for CASSNHGISQPQHF.

V gene TRBV29-1 combines with J gene TRBJ2-1, with TRBD2 matching over 7 bases. CDR1 and CDR2 (germline): SQVTM, ANQGSEA. V was clipped by 3 bases and J by 1 base; unmatched bases: 3. The CDR3 has 14 amino acids. The CDR3 region is CSVDLAESYNEQFF. CDR3 nucleotide sequence: TGCAGCGTTGACCTAGCGGAATCCTACAATGAGCAGTTCTTC.

The CDR3 coding sequence is TGTGCCAGTAGTATTGATCCGACAGGGTTCACTGAAGCTTTCTTT. Amino acid sequence: CASSIDPTGFTEAFF. The rearrangement joins TRBV19 to TRBJ1-1, with 7 bases fitting TRBD1. The CDR3 has 15 residues. V shed 3 bases, J shed 4 bases, and the junction held 8 bases outside the gene matches. Germline V gene data show CDR1 as LNHDA and CDR2 as SQIVND (reference sequence).

This clone was counted between two and nine times. The V gene is TRBV5-1, the J gene TRBJ1-2; D call uncertain. This CDR3 is 16 amino acids long. Germline-derived CDR1 and CDR2 are SGHRS and YFSETQ. The V end lost 0 bases, the J end lost 2 bases, and 14 bases lay between the germline ends. CDR3 sequence reads: CASSLAGENTNYGYTF. CDR3 nucleotide sequence: TGCGCCAGCAGCTTGGCCGGAGAAAACACAAACTATGGCTACACCTTC.

The rearrangement uses TRBV19 and TRBJ2-3; the D gene is possibly TRBD2 (6 bases). The V gene lost 11 bases and the J gene lost 4 bases, with 19 bases spanning the gap. CDR3 length: 14 residues. The germline V gene encodes CDR1 LNHDA and CDR2 SQIVND (reference sequence). The CDR3 DNA follows: TGTGCCTCCCTTGAAGGCGGGGACGCAGATACGCAGTATTTT. It translates to CASLEGGDADTQYF.

This clone was recorded only once. CDR3 nucleotides: TGTGCCACCAGTGATTTGCGGGACACCGGGGAGCTGTTTTTT. It encodes CATSDLRDTGELFF. The chain joins TRBV24-1 to TRBJ2-2; unclear D gene. This CDR3 is built from 14 residues. Trimming removed 0 bases from V and 3 bases from J, with 4 bases in between. Germline V gene lookup returns CDR1 KGHDR and CDR2 SFDVKD.

The chain recombines TRBV3-1 (or the pseudogene TRBV3-2) with TRBJ2-2, with 9 bases identical to TRBD1. This CDR3 region has 18 residues. The germline V gene encodes CDR1 LGHDT and CDR2 YNNKEL (reference sequence). The J segment lost 2 bases and the V segment lost 2 bases, leaving 9 bases of the junction unmatched. The CDR3 reads CASSQSPGQGTNTGELFF. The CDR3 DNA sequence: TGTGCCAGCAGCCAATCACCGGGACAGGGCACCAACACCGGGGAGCTGTTTTTT.

J is TRBJ2-4 and V is TRBV18; 8 bases match TRBD1. This CDR3 region has 19 residues. J lost 2 bases, V lost 1 base, and 13 bases had no gene match. Germline V gives CDR1 KGHSH, CDR2 LQKENI. CDR3 sequence: CASSPLGQGDANTKNIQYF. CDR3 coding DNA: TGTGCCAGCTCACCACTTGGACAGGGCGATGCCAATACCAAAAACATTCAGTACTTC.

The chain is built from TRBV7-3 and TRBJ2-2; D is ambiguous. There are 12 residues in the CDR3. Germline values: CDR1 SGHTA, CDR2 FQGTGA. Trimming stripped 3 bases from V and 7 bases from J, with 6 bases between. CDR3 in DNA: TGTGCCAGCAGCTTCACTGGCGGGGAGCTGTTTTTT. Protein product: CASSFTGGELFF.

V usage is TRBV19 and J usage is TRBJ1-5; 10 bases match TRBD1. This CDR3 is built from 13 residues. Germline V gene lookup returns CDR1 LNHDA and CDR2 SQIVND (reference sequence). Unmatched junction bases numbered 3, after V lost 5 bases and J lost 8 bases. DNA for the CDR3: TGTGCCAGTAGTCGACAGGGGGCCGAGCCCCAGCATTTT. Protein: CASSRQGAEPQHF.

This clone was seen only a few times. This chain links TRBV5-1 with TRBJ2-3; 8 nucleotides agree with TRBD1. The CDR3 is 17 residues long. V shed 4 bases, J shed 0 bases, and the junction held 10 bases outside the gene matches. In germline, CDR1 is SGHRS, CDR2 YFSETQ. CDR3 region: CASSTRTGNHSTDTQYF. CDR3 DNA: TGCGCCAGCAGCACCCGGACAGGGAACCATAGCACAGATACGCAGTATTTT. Variable domain in full (rest from reference TRBV5-1 and TRBJ2-3): KAGVTQTPRYLIKTRGQQVTLSCSPISGHRSVSWYQQTPGQGLQFLFEYFSETQRNKGNFPGRFSGRQFSNSRSEMNVSTLELGDSALYLCASSTRTGNHSTDTQYFGPGTRLTVL.

As regards this clone: The junction does not match germline at one end; this may be a read error. V gene TRBV20-1 combines with J gene TRBJ2-5, with D possibly being TRBD2 (7 bases). CDR1 is DFQATT and CDR2 is SNEGSKA in the germline V gene (reference sequence). CDR3 size: 8 residues. The DNA for the CDR3 is TGCAGTGCTAGCGGGGGGCACTTC. Its translation is CSASGGHF.

The V call is TRBV7-8, the J call TRBJ1-5; D gene ambiguous. The CDR3 is 16 amino acids. The ends were cut back, 4 bases at V and 6 bases at J, with 19 bases in the middle. Per the germline V gene, CDR1 is SGHVS and CDR2 is FQNEAQ. DNA of the CDR3: TGTGCCAGCAGCTCCCAAGCGCCGAGAAACGTTCAGCCCCAGCATTTT. It codes for CASSSQAPRNVQPQHF.

The chain combines TRBV21-1 with TRBJ2-4; TRBD2, the table's D call, was not compared with the DNA. TRBV21-1 represents a pseudogene. The CDR3 runs 16 residues. The CDR3, as DNA: TGTGCCAGCAGCCAACGACTGACTCTAGCCAAAAACATTCAGTACTTC. Encoded protein: CASSQRLTLAKNIQYF.

This chain uses TRBV19 with TRBJ2-1, with 9 bases fitting TRBD1. After removal of 4 bases from V and 7 bases from J, the junction contained 11 bases not matched to a gene. This CDR3 is built from 16 residues. Germline V CDR1 and CDR2: LNHDA, SQIVND (reference sequence). The CDR3 reads CASSRAVEGQGNEQFF. The CDR3 DNA sequence: TGTGCCAGTAGTAGGGCGGTCGAGGGACAGGGAAATGAGCAGTTCTTC.

This chain links TRBV27 with TRBJ2-3; a weak D match, TRBD2 (6 bases). V was cut by 6 bases and J by 6 bases, with 13 bases left in between. The CDR3 length is 13 residues. Germline CDR1 reads MNHEY; CDR2 reads SMNVEV (reference sequence). CDR3 nucleotides: TGTGCCAGCAGCAGAAGCGGGCTGGATACGCAGTATTTT. This encodes CASSRSGLDTQYF.

The chain uses TRBV11-2 and TRBJ2-5; 11 bases fit TRBD1. V lost 4 bases, J lost 4 bases, and 8 bases stayed unmatched. Germline values: CDR1 SGHAT, CDR2 FQNNGV. CDR3 length: 16 amino acids. Written as DNA, the CDR3 is TGTGCCAGCAGCTCCCGGGACAGGGGGAGGAGAGAGACCCAGTACTTC. It is translated as CASSSRDRGRRETQYF.